This T cell receptor beta chain came from a study of cytomegalovirus exposure and HLA in healthy donors. Overall study findings and caveats: Analyses of presence/absence relied on an assumption of roughly uniform sequencing depth across donors. According to a later analysis, most TCR beta chains associated with CMV appeared HLA-restricted. V- and J-gene trimming of TCR beta was linked (in a later analysis) to a missense DCLRE1C variant.

About this clone: Its antigen is currently unknown.

The PCR employed 60 Vbeta primers together with 13 Jbeta primers. Data came from immunoSEQ multiplex PCR; TCRdb stores just in-frame clones and leaves some out. The table has approximately 93,000 clones, 65% to 85% seen once. Germline values: CDR1 SEHNR, CDR2 FQNEAQ (reference sequence). Trimming removed 6 bases from V and 5 bases from J, with 22 bases in between. The CDR3 covers 16 residues. This TCR derives from a man aged 50 to 59 in good health and CMV-seronegative. Material: PBMCs. The V and J genes are TRBV7-9 and TRBJ2-5, with D perhaps TRBD1 (8 bases). CDR3 protein: CASSQGARGAWETQYF. As DNA, the CDR3 is TGTGCCAGCAGTCAGGGGGCCCGGGGGGCCTGGGAGACCCAGTACTTC.